A selection of T cell receptor beta chains follows, all from one sample in a study of vaccination effects on CD4 cells after COVID-19. The method was immunoSEQ multiplex PCR; TCRdb's version includes in-frame clones alone and lacks a portion of them. Here the sample spans 70,000 or so clones, 65% to 80% being singletons. No antigen has been assigned to these receptors. Sequences were derived from CD4+ T cells from PBMCs cultured without peptide, sampled after COVID-19 vaccination. Receptor source: a human donor who received a COVID-19 vaccine. CDR3s include the opening cysteine and the closing phenylalanine or tryptophan. Each record gives: clone size, V gene, J gene, D gene, CDR3 protein, CDR3 DNA. D genes are given only for firm matches. Not every row has a clone size; where given, it reads once, few, many or a size class.

NA,TRBV11-2,TRBJ2-2,NA,CASSLDGRQGQNTGELFF,TGTGCCAGCAGCTTAGATGGGAGGCAGGGCCAGAACACCGGGGAGCTGTTTTTT
NA,TRBV6-1,TRBJ2-1,NA,CASSEAPILAGTYNEQFF,TGTGCCAGCAGTGAAGCTCCCATTCTGGCGGGGACCTACAATGAGCAGTTCTTC
NA,TRBV7-8,TRBJ1-1,NA,CASSPNRATNTEAFF,TGTGCCAGCAGCCCGAACCGTGCCACGAACACTGAAGCTTTCTTT
NA,TRBV9,TRBJ1-1,NA,CASSPRGGGHTEAFF,TGTGCCAGCAGCCCTCGCGGTGGGGGCCACACTGAAGCTTTCTTT
few,TRBV28,TRBJ1-1,TRBD1,CASSLLQGEAFF,TGTGCCAGCAGTTTACTACAGGGGGAAGCTTTCTTT
NA,TRBV19,TRBJ1-1,NA,CASIQGENTEAFF,TGTGCCAGTATACAGGGTGAGAACACTGAAGCTTTCTTT
NA,TRBV9,TRBJ2-2,TRBD2,CASSRGGLGELFF,TGTGCCAGCAGTCGGGGGGGCCTTGGGGAGCTGTTTTTT
few,TRBV5-1,TRBJ1-3,NA,CASSIQGSSSGNTIYF,TGCGCCAGCAGCATACAGGGATCTTCCTCTGGAAACACCATATATTTT
NA,TRBV4-1,TRBJ2-5,TRBD2,CASSQDGTSVETQYF,TGCGCCAGCAGCCAAGATGGGACTAGCGTGGAGACCCAGTACTTC
NA,TRBV7-2,TRBJ2-5,NA,CASSSQVGNQETQYF,TGTGCCAGCAGCTCCCAGGTGGGCAACCAAGAGACCCAGTACTTC
NA,TRBV12-3/TRBV12-4,TRBJ2-3,NA,CASSLRTTDTQYF,TGTGCCAGCAGTTTAAGGACTACAGATACGCAGTATTTT
few,TRBV5-1,TRBJ1-1,NA,CASSTVQGGGTEAFF,TGCGCCAGCAGCACGGTTCAGGGAGGCGGCACTGAAGCTTTCTTT
NA,TRBV5-1,TRBJ1-5,NA,CASSLDPDNQPQHF,TGCGCCAGCAGCTTGGACCCAGACAATCAGCCCCAGCATTTT
NA,TRBV4-3,TRBJ1-4,NA,CASSQEIVRSARGGEKLFF,TGCGCCAGCAGCCAAGAAATTGTCCGTTCGGCGCGCGGAGGTGAAAAACTGTTTTTT
NA,TRBV9,TRBJ2-3,TRBD1,CASKGQAATDTQYF,TGTGCCAGCAAAGGACAGGCGGCCACAGATACGCAGTATTTT
NA,TRBV29-1,TRBJ2-1,TRBD2,CSVARLAGYNEQFF,TGCAGCGTTGCTCGCCTAGCGGGGTACAATGAGCAGTTCTTC
NA,TRBV6-2/TRBV6-3,TRBJ1-2,NA,CASSYAELGGYTF,TGTGCCAGCAGTTACGCCGAGTTGGGGGGCTACACCTTC
NA,TRBV6-5,TRBJ1-4,NA,CASRERKQMKKLFF,TGTGCCAGCAGGGAGAGGAAACAAATGAAAAAACTGTTTTTT
NA,TRBV12-3/TRBV12-4,TRBJ2-2,NA,CASRSGYGELFF,TGTGCCAGCAGGAGCGGATACGGGGAGCTGTTTTTT
NA,TRBV6-5,TRBJ1-3,TRBD1,CASFPTQGAGNTIYF,TGTGCCAGCTTTCCCACTCAGGGGGCGGGAAACACCATATATTTT
NA,TRBV6-2/TRBV6-3,TRBJ2-2,TRBD2,CASSLRGGGTGELFF,TGTGCCAGCAGTTTGCGGGGGGGAGGAACCGGGGAGCTGTTTTTT
few,TRBV28,TRBJ1-2,NA,CATLPGHTGYTF,TGTGCCACTCTCCCGGGACACACCGGCTACACCTTC
NA,TRBV5-1,TRBJ2-2,NA,CASSPGPSAWDTGELFF,TGCGCCAGCAGCCCCGGTCCTTCGGCCTGGGACACCGGGGAGCTGTTTTTT
NA,TRBV29-1,TRBJ1-3,NA,CSVESTGNTIYF,TGCAGCGTTGAGTCTACTGGAAACACCATATATTTT
NA,TRBV7-9,TRBJ2-2,TRBD2,CASRLAGGGPGELFF,TGTGCCAGCAGACTAGCGGGGGGCGGCCCCGGGGAGCTGTTTTTT
NA,TRBV24-1,TRBJ1-3,NA,CATSEATGPIYF,TGTGCCACCAGTGAAGCTACCGGCCCCATATATTTT
NA,TRBV20-1,TRBJ2-3,TRBD2,CSASSGVETDTQYF,TGCAGTGCTAGTAGCGGGGTGGAGACAGATACGCAGTATTTT
NA,TRBV10-3,TRBJ1-5,TRBD1,CAIGTANQPQHF,TGTGCCATCGGGACAGCTAATCAGCCCCAGCATTTT
NA,TRBV6-5,TRBJ1-1,NA,CASSYVGVAFF,TGTGCCAGCAGTTACGTCGGGGTGGCTTTCTTT
NA,TRBV6-5,TRBJ2-1,NA,CASSYKEIEQFF,TGTGCCAGCAGTTATAAGGAGATTGAGCAGTTCTTC
NA,TRBV14,TRBJ2-3,NA,CASSQTNTDTQYF,TGTGCCAGCAGCCAGACGAATACAGATACGCAGTATTTT
NA,TRBV3-1/TRBV3-2,TRBJ1-2,TRBD1,CASSQQTGANYGYTF,TGTGCCAGCAGCCAGCAGACAGGGGCTAACTATGGCTACACCTTC
NA,TRBV9,TRBJ1-1,TRBD1,CASSTHGQGGTEAFF,TGTGCCAGCAGCACGCATGGACAGGGGGGCACTGAAGCTTTCTTT
NA,TRBV10-1,TRBJ2-5,NA,CASSPGQYQETQYF,TGCGCCAGCAGCCCCGGACAGTACCAAGAGACCCAGTACTTC
NA,TRBV18,TRBJ1-1,NA,CASSPGRTEAFF,TGTGCCAGCTCACCCGGCCGGACAGAAGCTTTCTTT
NA,TRBV19,TRBJ1-2,TRBD1,CASKPPGQGGGYTF,TGTGCCAGTAAACCCCCCGGACAGGGGGGTGGCTACACCTTC
few,TRBV28,TRBJ2-1,NA,CASSLTSGNNEQFF,TGTGCCAGCAGTTTAACGTCTGGGAACAATGAGCAGTTCTTC
NA,TRBV6-5,TRBJ1-6,NA,CASSYLNRQGRSPLHF,TGTGCCAGCAGTTACTTAAATAGGCAGGGCCGTTCACCCCTCCACTTT
few,TRBV18,TRBJ1-2,TRBD1,CASSPSTGGDGYTF,TGTGCCAGCTCACCCTCCACAGGGGGCGACGGCTACACCTTC
few,TRBV24-1,TRBJ1-5,TRBD1,CATRGQGNQPQHF,TGTGCCACCAGGGGACAGGGCAATCAGCCCCAGCATTTT
once,TRBV6-6,TRBJ2-5,NA,CASSYYGSRTETQYF,TGTGCCAGCAGTTACTATGGGAGCCGAACAGAGACCCAGTACTTC
few,TRBV18,TRBJ2-3,TRBD1,CASSLPGQTDTQYF,TGTGCCAGCTCACTACCGGGACAGACAGATACGCAGTATTTT
NA,TRBV4-1,TRBJ2-3,NA,CASSQVRGGGFPQYF,TGCGCCAGCAGCCAAGTCCGGGGTGGAGGATTTCCGCAGTATTTT
NA,TRBV24-1,TRBJ2-1,TRBD1,CATSGGQGNRYNEQFF,TGTGCCACCAGTGGGGGACAGGGGAATAGATACAATGAGCAGTTCTTC
NA,TRBV3-1/TRBV3-2,TRBJ1-2,TRBD1,CASSRQGQGDHGYTF,TGTGCCAGCAGCCGTCAAGGACAGGGCGACCATGGCTACACCTTC
NA,TRBV6-2/TRBV6-3,TRBJ1-1,NA,CASSYEREAFF,TGTGCCAGCAGTTACGAACGGGAAGCTTTCTTT
NA,TRBV7-8,TRBJ1-1,NA,CASRAMYTEAFF,TGTGCCAGCAGGGCGATGTACACTGAAGCTTTCTTT
NA,TRBV5-4,TRBJ2-1,NA,CASSLGGRDEQFF,TGTGCCAGCAGCTTAGGGGGTCGGGATGAGCAGTTCTTC
NA,TRBV2,TRBJ1-3,NA,CASMVPTAGNTIYF,TGTGCCAGCATGGTACCCACGGCTGGAAACACCATATATTTT
NA,TRBV3-1/TRBV3-2,TRBJ1-1,TRBD1,CASSQPGGAEAFF,TGTGCCAGCAGCCAACCAGGGGGCGCTGAAGCTTTCTTT
once,TRBV19,TRBJ1-2,NA,CASSIDRGGYTF,TGTGCCAGTAGTATAGACAGGGGCGGCTACACCTTC
NA,TRBV7-6,TRBJ1-3,NA,CASSLMSGPGNTIYF,TGTGCCAGCAGCTTGATGTCTGGCCCTGGAAACACCATATATTTT
NA,TRBV9,TRBJ2-3,TRBD1,CASSVVDTGGTDTQYF,TGTGCCAGCAGCGTAGTAGATACAGGGGGAACCGATACGCAGTATTTT
few,TRBV9,TRBJ1-6,NA,CASSVGQDNSPLHF,TGTGCCAGCAGCGTGGGCCAGGATAATTCACCCCTCCACTTT
NA,TRBV5-1,TRBJ1-2,TRBD1,CASSSTGIDGYTF,TGCGCCAGCAGCTCGACAGGGATTGATGGCTACACCTTC
NA,TRBV7-2,TRBJ2-3,TRBD2,CASSRRKTSGGPDTQYF,TGTGCCAGCAGCCGCCGAAAGACTAGCGGGGGGCCAGATACGCAGTATTTT
few,TRBV7-2,TRBJ1-1,NA,CASSYVQNTEAFF,TGTGCCAGCAGCTACGTACAGAACACTGAAGCTTTCTTT
few,TRBV5-1,TRBJ1-2,NA,CASSSSYSSSYTF,TGCGCCAGCAGCTCCTCCTACAGTTCTAGCTACACCTTC
once,TRBV4-2,TRBJ1-3,NA,CASSPLGGGSGNTIYF,TGTGCCAGCAGCCCCCTTGGAGGGGGCTCTGGAAACACCATATATTTT